This is a list of T cell receptor beta chains from one sample in a study of identical twins. TCRdb recomputed calls from the 5' RACE reads with MiXCR, one row per CDR3 protein. This sample has about 220,000 distinct CDR3 sequences, with roughly a tenth found just once. The source material was memory (CD45RO+) T cells sorted from blood. Receptors originate from a woman between 18 and 29 years old in good health. Each CDR3 is given with its conserved first and last residue. Each record gives: V gene, D gene, clone size, J gene, CDR3 DNA, CDR3 protein. D genes are given only for firm matches. Not every row has a clone size; where given, it reads once, few, many or a size class.

TRBV18	-	few	TRBJ1-5	TGTGCCAGCTCTGGGGAAATCAATCAGCCCCAGCATTTT	CASSGEINQPQHF
TRBV29-1	-	-	TRBJ1-1	TGCAGCGTTGACACGGGAGACACTGAAGCTTTCTTT	CSVDTGDTEAFF
TRBV12-3/TRBV12-4	TRBD2	few	TRBJ2-7	TGTGCCAGCAGCACCCTAGCGGGGGGGCGGGTTGAGCAGTACTTC	CASSTLAGGRVEQYF
TRBV7-9	-	-	TRBJ2-5	TGTGCCAGCAAGTTTAGCGGACAAGAGACCCAGTACTTC	CASKFSGQETQYF
TRBV12-3/TRBV12-4	TRBD2	-	TRBJ2-3	TGTGCCAGCAGGGAGCGGGAACGAGATACGCAGTATTTT	CASRERERDTQYF
TRBV27	TRBD1	-	TRBJ2-7	TGTGCCAGCAGACCGACAGGGGGCTGGGAGCAGTACTTC	CASRPTGGWEQYF
TRBV6-1	TRBD2	-	TRBJ2-7	TGTGCCAGCAGCGGGCTAGCGGGGCTCTACGAGCAGTACTTC	CASSGLAGLYEQYF
TRBV2	-	many	TRBJ2-4	TGTGCCAGCACATTCCAGGGCCGAAACATTCAGTACTTC	CASTFQGRNIQYF
TRBV20-1	TRBD2	many	TRBJ2-7	TGCAGTGCTACTCCTAGCGGATTTGCCTACGAGCAGTACTTC	CSATPSGFAYEQYF
TRBV11-2	-	-	TRBJ2-1	TGTGCCAGCAGCCTTAAGGGGTTGAGTCGTATCAATGAGCAGTTCTTC	CASSLKGLSRINEQFF
TRBV5-6	-	few	TRBJ1-1	TGTGCCCAAAAGCCGCCGAGGACTGAAGCTTTCTTT	CAQKPPRTEAFF
TRBV9	-	-	TRBJ2-3	TGTGCCAGCAGCGTGAGGGGTGAGGGGCCAGATACGCAGTATTTT	CASSVRGEGPDTQYF
TRBV10-1	TRBD2	-	TRBJ2-3	TGCGCCAGCAGTACGGGAGGCCAATCAGATACGCAGTATTTT	CASSTGGQSDTQYF
TRBV15	-	many	TRBJ2-2	TGTGCCACCAGCAGAGATGCCGGGGATCTCGGGGAGCTGTTTTTT	CATSRDAGDLGELFF
TRBV6-7	-	few	TRBJ2-3	TGTGCCAGCAACATAGGGAGACTTATCACAGATACGCAGTATTTT	CASNIGRLITDTQYF
TRBV5-1	TRBD2	-	TRBJ2-3	TGCGCCAGCAGCCCTCCAAGCGGGGGTAGCACAGATACGCAGTATTTT	CASSPPSGGSTDTQYF
TRBV12-3/TRBV12-4	TRBD1	few	TRBJ1-3	TGTGCCAGCAGTTACAGGGGTCGTGCAAACACCATATATTTT	CASSYRGRANTIYF
TRBV9	-	few	TRBJ2-6	TGTGCCAGCAGCGCTACTGGGGCCAACGTCCTGACTTTC	CASSATGANVLTF